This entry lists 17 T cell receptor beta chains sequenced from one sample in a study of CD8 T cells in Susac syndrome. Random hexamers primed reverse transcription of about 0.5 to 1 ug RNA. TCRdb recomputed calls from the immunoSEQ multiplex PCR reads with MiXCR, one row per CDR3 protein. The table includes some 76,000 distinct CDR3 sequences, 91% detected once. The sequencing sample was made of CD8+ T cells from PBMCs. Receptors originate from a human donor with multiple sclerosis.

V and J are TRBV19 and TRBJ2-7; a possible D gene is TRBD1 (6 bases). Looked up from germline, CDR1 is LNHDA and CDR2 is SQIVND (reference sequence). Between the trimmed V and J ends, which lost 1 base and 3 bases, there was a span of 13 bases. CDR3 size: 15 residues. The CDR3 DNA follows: TGTGCCAGTAGTATAGGCCCGAGGGACATCTACGAGCAGTACTTC. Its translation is CASSIGPRDIYEQYF. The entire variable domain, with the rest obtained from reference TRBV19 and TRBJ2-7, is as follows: DGGITQSPKYLFRKEGQNVTLSCEQNLNHDAMYWYRQDPGQGLRLIYYSQIVNDFQKGDIAEGYSVSREKKESFPLTVTSAQKNPTAFYLCASSIGPRDIYEQYFGPGTRLTVT.

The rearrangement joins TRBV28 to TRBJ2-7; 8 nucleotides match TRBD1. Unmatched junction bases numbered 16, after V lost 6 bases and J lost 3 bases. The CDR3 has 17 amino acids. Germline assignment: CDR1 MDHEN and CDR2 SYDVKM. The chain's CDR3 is CASRAADLRGQGYEQYF. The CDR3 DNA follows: TGTGCCAGCAGGGCAGCCGATCTCCGAGGACAGGGCTACGAGCAGTACTTC.

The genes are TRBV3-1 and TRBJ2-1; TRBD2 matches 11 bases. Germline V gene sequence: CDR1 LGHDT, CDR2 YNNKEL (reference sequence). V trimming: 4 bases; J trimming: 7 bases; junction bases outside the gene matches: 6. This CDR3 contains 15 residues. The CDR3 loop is CASSPYGTSGNEQFF. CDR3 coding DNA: TGTGCCAGCAGCCCCTACGGGACTAGCGGAAATGAGCAGTTCTTC.

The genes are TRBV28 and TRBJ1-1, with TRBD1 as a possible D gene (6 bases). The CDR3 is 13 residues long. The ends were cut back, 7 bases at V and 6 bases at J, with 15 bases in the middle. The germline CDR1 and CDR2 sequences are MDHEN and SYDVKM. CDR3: CASNPTGRAEAFF. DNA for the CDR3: TGTGCCAGCAACCCGACAGGTCGCGCTGAAGCTTTCTTT.

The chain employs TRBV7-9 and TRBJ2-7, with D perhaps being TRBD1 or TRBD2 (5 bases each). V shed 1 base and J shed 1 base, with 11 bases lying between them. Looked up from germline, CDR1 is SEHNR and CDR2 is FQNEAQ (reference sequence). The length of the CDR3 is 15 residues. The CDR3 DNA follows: TGTGCCAGCAGCTTAGGGGTCGGGGCATCCTACGAGCAGTACTTC. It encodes CASSLGVGASYEQYF.

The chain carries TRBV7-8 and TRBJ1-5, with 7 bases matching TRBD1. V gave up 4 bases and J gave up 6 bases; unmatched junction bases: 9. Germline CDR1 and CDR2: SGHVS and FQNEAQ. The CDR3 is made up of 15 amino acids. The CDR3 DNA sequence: TGTGCCAGCAGCTCAACAGGGGCGCGGTCTCAGCCCCAGCATTTT. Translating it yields CASSSTGARSQPQHF. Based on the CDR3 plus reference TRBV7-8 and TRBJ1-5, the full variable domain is GAGVSQSPRYKVAKRGQDVALRCDPISGHVSLFWYQQALGQGPEFLTYFQNEAQLDKSGLPSDRFFAERPEGSVSTLKIQRTQQEDSAVYLCASSSTGARSQPQHFGDGTRLSIL.

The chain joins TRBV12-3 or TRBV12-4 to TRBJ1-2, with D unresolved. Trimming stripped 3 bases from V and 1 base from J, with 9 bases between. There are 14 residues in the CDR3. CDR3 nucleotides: TGTGCCAGCAGTTTCAAGGCAGTTAACTATGGCTACACCTTC. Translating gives CASSFKAVNYGYTF.

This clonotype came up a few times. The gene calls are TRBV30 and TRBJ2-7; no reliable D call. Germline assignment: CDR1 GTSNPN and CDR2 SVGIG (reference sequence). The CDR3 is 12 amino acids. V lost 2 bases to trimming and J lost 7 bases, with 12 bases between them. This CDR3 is CAWSTDLGEQYF. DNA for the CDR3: TGTGCCTGGAGTACCGACTTGGGAGAGCAGTACTTC.

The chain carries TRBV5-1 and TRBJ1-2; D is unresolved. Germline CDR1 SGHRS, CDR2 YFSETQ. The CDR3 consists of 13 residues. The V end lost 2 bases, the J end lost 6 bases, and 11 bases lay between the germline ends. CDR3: CASSFPGVDGYTF. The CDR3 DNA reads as TGCGCCAGCAGCTTTCCGGGTGTGGATGGCTACACCTTC. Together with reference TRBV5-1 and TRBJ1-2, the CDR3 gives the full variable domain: KAGVTQTPRYLIKTRGQQVTLSCSPISGHRSVSWYQQTPGQGLQFLFEYFSETQRNKGNFPGRFSGRQFSNSRSEMNVSTLELGDSALYLCASSFPGVDGYTFGSGTRLTVV.

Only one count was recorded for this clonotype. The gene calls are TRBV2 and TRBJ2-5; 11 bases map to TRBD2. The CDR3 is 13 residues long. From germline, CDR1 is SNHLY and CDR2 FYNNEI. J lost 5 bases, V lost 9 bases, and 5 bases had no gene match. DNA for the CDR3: TGTGCCAGTAGCGGGGGGGTGGGTGAGACCCAGTACTTC. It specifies CASSGGVGETQYF.

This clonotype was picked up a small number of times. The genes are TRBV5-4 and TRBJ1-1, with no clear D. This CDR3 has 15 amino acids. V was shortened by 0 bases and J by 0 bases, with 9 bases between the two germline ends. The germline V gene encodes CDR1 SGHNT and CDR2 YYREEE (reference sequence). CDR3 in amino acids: CASSLVSTLNTEAFF. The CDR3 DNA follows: TGTGCCAGCAGCTTGGTTTCCACCTTGAACACTGAAGCTTTCTTT.

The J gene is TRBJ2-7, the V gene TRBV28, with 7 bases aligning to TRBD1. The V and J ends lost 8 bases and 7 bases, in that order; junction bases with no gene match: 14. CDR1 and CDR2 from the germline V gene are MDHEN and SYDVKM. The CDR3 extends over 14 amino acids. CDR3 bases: TGTGCCAGCGAAGGGACAGAACAGGCCGGGGAGCAGTACTTC. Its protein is CASEGTEQAGEQYF.

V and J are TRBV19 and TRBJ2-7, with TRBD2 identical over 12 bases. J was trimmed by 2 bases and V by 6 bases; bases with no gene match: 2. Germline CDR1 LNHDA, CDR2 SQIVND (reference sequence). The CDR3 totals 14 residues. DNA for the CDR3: TGTGCCAGTAGGTGGACTAGCGGGACCTACGAGCAGTACTTC. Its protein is CASRWTSGTYEQYF.

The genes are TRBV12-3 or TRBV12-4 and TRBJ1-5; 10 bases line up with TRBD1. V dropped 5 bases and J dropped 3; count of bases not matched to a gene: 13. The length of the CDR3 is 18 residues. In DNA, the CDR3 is TGTGCCAGCAGTCACCCCCCGGCCGGGACAGGGGACAATCAGCCCCAGCATTTT. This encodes CASSHPPAGTGDNQPQHF.

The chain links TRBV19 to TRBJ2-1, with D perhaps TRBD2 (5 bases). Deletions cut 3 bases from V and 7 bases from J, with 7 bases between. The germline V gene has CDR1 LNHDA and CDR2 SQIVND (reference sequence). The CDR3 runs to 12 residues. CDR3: CASSIGENEQFF. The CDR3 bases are TGTGCCAGTAGTATTGGGGAGAATGAGCAGTTCTTC. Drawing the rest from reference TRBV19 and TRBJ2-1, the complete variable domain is DGGITQSPKYLFRKEGQNVTLSCEQNLNHDAMYWYRQDPGQGLRLIYYSQIVNDFQKGDIAEGYSVSREKKESFPLTVTSAQKNPTAFYLCASSIGENEQFFGPGTRLTVL.

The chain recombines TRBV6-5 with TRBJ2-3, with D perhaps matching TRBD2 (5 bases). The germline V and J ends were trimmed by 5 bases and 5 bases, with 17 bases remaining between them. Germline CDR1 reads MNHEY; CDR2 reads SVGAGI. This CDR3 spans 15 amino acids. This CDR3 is CASSPAPARVDTQYF. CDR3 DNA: TGTGCCAGCAGTCCAGCACCCGCGAGGGTAGATACGCAGTATTTT.

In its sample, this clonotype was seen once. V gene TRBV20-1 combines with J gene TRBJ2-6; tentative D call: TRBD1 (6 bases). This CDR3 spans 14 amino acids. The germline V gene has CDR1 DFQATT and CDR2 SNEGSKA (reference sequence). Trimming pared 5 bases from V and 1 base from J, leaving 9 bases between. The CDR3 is CSAQTGSGANVLTF. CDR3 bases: TGCAGTGCTCAAACAGGGTCTGGGGCCAACGTCCTGACTTTC.